This entry features one TCR beta chain sequence. Its cognate antigen has yet to be identified. No per-base quality is available; no much larger clone lies one base away. Preparation of the library involved the immunoSEQ multiplex PCR assay. Rearranged TCR beta chain sequences were amplified using the hsTCRB Kit according to the manufacturer's protocol. An Illumina MiSeq was used to sequence the TCRB libraries. The paper's data handling went like this. The proprietary platform of the kit vendor was used for demultiplexing, trimming and gene mapping. TCRdb took over this immuneACCESS table, retaining in-frame rearrangements with V and J assigned. Such tables are incomplete; in checked studies, under half of the missing clones stem from an unresolved V gene, and the remainder is unexplained. V and J calls and clone size are as listed in that table; D and trimming were resolved from the DNA. Present in this sample are around 30,000 clones, roughly nine tenths of which were seen just once. The ten largest account for around 2.4% of the sample.

Taken from cysteine to phenylalanine, the CDR3 has 17 residues. Just the 51-base CDR3 DNA is kept, in frame starting at base 1. CDR1 and CDR2, per the germline V gene, are LGHNA and YNFKEQ. V gives up 2 bases and J gives up 0 bases, and the segment between their germline ends measures 15 bases. The data stem from a study of a mutant IDH1 vaccine in newly diagnosed glioma (dated by TCRdb to about 2021). General notes on the study: Vaccination was initiated 4-6 weeks after radiotherapy alone, or concurrently with temozolomide cycles in the chemotherapy-containing groups. The 32 treated patients were approximately 60% male and about 38% female, with a mean age of 40.4 years. Prior to enrollment, standard therapy consisting of radiotherapy alone, temozolomide alone, or radiochemotherapy with temozolomide had been administered to patients, with the combination being received by most patients. Visit V12 was the week-35 safety follow-up and visit V13 was the week-47 end of study. Peripheral blood samples were drawn at six visits, namely V03 (baseline), V05, V07, V10, V12 and V13. Longitudinal TCRB deep sequencing was performed for some 25 treated patients wherever samples were available for exploratory analyses. General findings and caveats noted by the study authors: Availability determined which PBMC samples were chosen for TCRB deep sequencing. It was noted by the authors that analyses of patient blood samples could not be reproduced owing to sample limitations. No apparent relationship was observed between pseudoprogression and alterations in the top peripheral T cell clonotypes detected by TCRB sequencing. Immune responses induced by the vaccine were seen in 90% to 95% of patients across multiple MHC alleles.

Sample time point, as interpreted from the label and publication: week 47, end of study. Every vaccine dose consisted of 300 ug of a 20-mer mutant IDH1 peptide in Montanide, administered subcutaneously together with topical imiquimod. Across visits V03 through V10, patients got a total of eight vaccinations, given in weeks 1, 3, 5, 7, 11, 15, 19 and 23. All donors had newly diagnosed IDH1-mutant astrocytomas of WHO grade 3 or 4 that showed loss of nuclear ATRX. The samples were drawn from NOA16, a multicentre, single-arm, open-label phase I trial in Germany that tested a mutant IDH1 peptide vaccine in humans for the first time. Genomic DNA for TCRB sequencing was extracted from EDTA blood using the DNeasy Blood and Tissue Kit.

The rearrangement joined TRBV4-2 to TRBJ2-3; no D gene can be assigned with confidence. This sequence originates from a man aged 40-49 years with glioma. The sample in question was PBMCs, obtained from a glioma patient whose treatment included an IDH1 peptide vaccine. The CDR3: CASSQNGVDTSTDTQYF. The base sequence is TGTGCCAGCAGCCAAAACGGAGTAGACACTAGCACAGATACGCAGTATTTT.